This paragraph reports one TCR beta chain. What it recognizes is unknown. Reverse transcribed after extraction, RNA yielded cDNA as the sequencing template. Profiled with immunoSEQ multiplex PCR; TCRdb holds only in-frame clones, not every one. The sample lists about 91,000 clones, nearly 45% occurring once. The sample comes from a study of CD8+ T cells in alopecia areata. General study points: An increase in clonality over normal scalp was evident in lesional scalp, especially alopecia totalis/universalis.

Alopecia areata patients provided lesional scalp punch biopsies and peripheral blood. The CDR3 is made up of 16 amino acids. Trimming removed 0 bases from V and 2 bases from J, with 13 bases in between. CDR1 is SGHRS, CDR2 YFSETQ, per germline. This clonotype was sampled from a human donor with alopecia areata. The chain combines TRBV5-1 with TRBJ2-3; no reliable D call. Sequenced material: CD4+ T cells sorted from blood. The CDR3: CASSLEPTSPTDTQYF. As DNA, the CDR3 is TGCGCCAGCAGCTTGGAACCCACGAGTCCCACAGATACGCAGTATTTT.